This TCR beta chain was identified in a study of T cell repertoires in cytomegalovirus infection. One entry per CDR3 protein, called by TCRdb with MiXCR from the reads. Altogether 550,000 to 700,000 distinct CDR3 sequences are present, 40% being singletons, with the ten largest covering around 50%. This CDR3 spans 17 amino acids. Trimming cost V 1 base and J 5 bases; bases outside gene matches: 12. With regard to this clonotype: Antigen: not known.

Sample: cultured PBMCs, taken from culture after CMV antigen stimulation. V is TRBV12-3 or TRBV12-4 and J is TRBJ2-5; 8 positions match TRBD1. The clonotype was recovered from a human donor in good health (CMV status not recorded). Some clones in this sample may be carry-over from other donors' samples. Here the CDR3 reads CASSLVGQGYLWETQYF. The CDR3 DNA follows: TGTGCCAGCAGTTTAGTAGGACAGGGCTATTTGTGGGAGACCCAGTACTTC.